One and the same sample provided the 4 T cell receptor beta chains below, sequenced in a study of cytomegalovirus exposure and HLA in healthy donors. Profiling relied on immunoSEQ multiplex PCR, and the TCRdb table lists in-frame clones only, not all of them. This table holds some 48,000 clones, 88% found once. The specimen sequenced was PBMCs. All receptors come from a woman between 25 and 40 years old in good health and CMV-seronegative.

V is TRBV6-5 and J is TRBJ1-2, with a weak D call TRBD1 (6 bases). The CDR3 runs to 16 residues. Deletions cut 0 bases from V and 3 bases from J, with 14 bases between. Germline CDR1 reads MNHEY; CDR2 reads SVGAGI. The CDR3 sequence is CASSYSPQGQDYGYTF. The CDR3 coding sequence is TGTGCCAGCAGTTACTCCCCACAGGGCCAGGACTATGGCTACACCTTC.

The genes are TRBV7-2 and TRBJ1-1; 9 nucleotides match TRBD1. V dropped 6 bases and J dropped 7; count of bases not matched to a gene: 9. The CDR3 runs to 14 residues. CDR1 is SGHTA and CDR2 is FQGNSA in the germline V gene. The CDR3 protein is CASSPGQGQGEAFF. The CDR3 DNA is TGTGCCAGCAGTCCCGGACAGGGGCAGGGTGAAGCTTTCTTT.

The CDR3 bases are TGCGCCAGCAGCTTGCCGGAGCGGACTAGCGGGGAAACCTCCTACGAGCAGTACTTC. This translates into CASSLPERTSGETSYEQYF. V gene TRBV5-1 combines with J gene TRBJ2-7, with TRBD2 matching 12 bases. There are 19 residues in the CDR3. V shed 1 base, J shed 0 bases, and the junction held 11 bases outside the gene matches. Germline V gene lookup returns CDR1 SGHRS and CDR2 YFSETQ.

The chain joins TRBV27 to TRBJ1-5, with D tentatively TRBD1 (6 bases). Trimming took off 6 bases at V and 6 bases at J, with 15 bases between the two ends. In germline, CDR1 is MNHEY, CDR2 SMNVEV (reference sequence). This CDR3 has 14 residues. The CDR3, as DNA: TGTGCCAGCAGCCCATCCACAGGGTTTCAGCCCCAGCATTTT. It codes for CASSPSTGFQPQHF.